The source of this TCR beta chain is a study of T cell responses to AZD1222 COVID-19 vaccine. Study information: Pooled in the analysis were second doses at about 4 or about 12 weeks.

The CDR3 runs 15 residues. Trimming at V came to 4 bases and at J to 1 base, leaving 6 bases not matched to a gene. Germline V gene sequence: CDR1 LGHDT, CDR2 YNNKEL (reference sequence). Profiled with immunoSEQ multiplex PCR; TCRdb holds only in-frame clones, not every one. The table records 80,000 to 95,000 clones, approximately 90% of them present only once. The TCR comes from an adult in good health. The sample in question was peripheral blood, obtained on day 0 of AZD1222 vaccination. V is TRBV3-1 (or the pseudogene TRBV3-2) and J is TRBJ1-1, with 7 bases fitting TRBD1. The CDR3 nucleotides read TGTGCCAGCAGCCTGGAAGGGACAGAGAACACTGAAGCTTTCTTT. This codes for CASSLEGTENTEAFF.